This T cell receptor (beta chain) was documented in a study of cytomegalovirus exposure and HLA in healthy donors. The J segment lost 6 bases and the V segment lost 7 bases, leaving 9 bases of the junction unmatched. This CDR3 contains 14 residues. Germline CDR1 SQVTM, CDR2 ANQGSEA. Data came from immunoSEQ multiplex PCR; TCRdb stores just in-frame clones and leaves some out. The data show 90,000 or so clones, 75% to 90% seen once. Sequencing was carried out using PBMCs. This receptor was obtained from a man aged 18 to 29 in good health and CMV-seropositive. This sequence joins TRBV29-1 and TRBJ2-1; 10 bases are a match to TRBD2. CDR3: CSATGLAEVNEQFF. The CDR3 bases are TGCAGCGCCACCGGACTAGCGGAGGTCAATGAGCAGTTCTTC.